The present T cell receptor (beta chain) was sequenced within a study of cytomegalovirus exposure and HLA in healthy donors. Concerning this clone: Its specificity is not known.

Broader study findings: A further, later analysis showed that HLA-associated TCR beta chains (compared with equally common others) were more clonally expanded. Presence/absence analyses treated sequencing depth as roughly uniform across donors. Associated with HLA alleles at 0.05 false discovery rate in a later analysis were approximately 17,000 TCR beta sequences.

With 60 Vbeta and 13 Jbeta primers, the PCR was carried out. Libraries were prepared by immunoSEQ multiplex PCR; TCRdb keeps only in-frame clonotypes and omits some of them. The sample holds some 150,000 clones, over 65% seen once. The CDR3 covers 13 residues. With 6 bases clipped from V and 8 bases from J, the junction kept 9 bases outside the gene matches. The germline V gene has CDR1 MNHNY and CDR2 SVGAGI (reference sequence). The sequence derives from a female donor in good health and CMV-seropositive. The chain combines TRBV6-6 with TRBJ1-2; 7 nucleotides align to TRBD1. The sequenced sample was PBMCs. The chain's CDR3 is CASRLTGDRGYTF. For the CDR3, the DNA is TGTGCCAGCAGACTTACAGGGGATCGAGGCTACACCTTC.